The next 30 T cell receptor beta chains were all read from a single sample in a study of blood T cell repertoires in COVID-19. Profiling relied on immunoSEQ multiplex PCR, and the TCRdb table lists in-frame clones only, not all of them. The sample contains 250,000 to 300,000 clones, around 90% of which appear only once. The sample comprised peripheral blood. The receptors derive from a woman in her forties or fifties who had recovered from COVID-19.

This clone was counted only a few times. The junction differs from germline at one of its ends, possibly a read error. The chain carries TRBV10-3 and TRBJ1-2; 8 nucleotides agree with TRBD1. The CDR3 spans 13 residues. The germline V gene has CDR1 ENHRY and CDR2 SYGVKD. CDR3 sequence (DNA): TGTGCCAGTTCCGGGACAGGTGGTCGTCGGATCGCCTTC. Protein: CASSGTGGRRIAF.

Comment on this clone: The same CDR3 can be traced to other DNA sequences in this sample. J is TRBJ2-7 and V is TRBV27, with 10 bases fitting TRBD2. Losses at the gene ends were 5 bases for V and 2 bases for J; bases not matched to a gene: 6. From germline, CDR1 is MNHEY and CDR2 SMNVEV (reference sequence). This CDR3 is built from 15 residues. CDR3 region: CASSLRLAGPYEQYF. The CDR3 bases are TGTGCCAGCAGTCTCAGACTAGCGGGCCCCTACGAGCAGTACTTC.

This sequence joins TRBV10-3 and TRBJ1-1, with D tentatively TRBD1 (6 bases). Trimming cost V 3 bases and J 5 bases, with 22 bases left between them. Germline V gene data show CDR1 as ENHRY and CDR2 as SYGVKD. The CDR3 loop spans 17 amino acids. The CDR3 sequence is CAISESAGAEVGTEAFF. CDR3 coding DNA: TGTGCCATCAGTGAATCCGCGGGGGCGGAGGTTGGGACTGAAGCTTTCTTT.

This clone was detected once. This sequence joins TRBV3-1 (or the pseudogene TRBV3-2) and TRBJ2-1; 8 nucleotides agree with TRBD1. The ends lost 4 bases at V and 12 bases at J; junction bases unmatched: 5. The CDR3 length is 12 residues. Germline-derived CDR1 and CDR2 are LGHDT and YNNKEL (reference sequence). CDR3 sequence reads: CASSPQQGVQFF. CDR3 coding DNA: TGTGCCAGCAGCCCCCAACAGGGGGTGCAGTTCTTC.

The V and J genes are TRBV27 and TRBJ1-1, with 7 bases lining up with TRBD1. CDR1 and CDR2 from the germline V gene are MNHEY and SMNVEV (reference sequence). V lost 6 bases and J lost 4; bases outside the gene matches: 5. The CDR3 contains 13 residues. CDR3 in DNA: TGTGCCAGCAGGAGGGGGCGAAGCACTGAAGCTTTCTTT. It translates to CASRRGRSTEAFF.

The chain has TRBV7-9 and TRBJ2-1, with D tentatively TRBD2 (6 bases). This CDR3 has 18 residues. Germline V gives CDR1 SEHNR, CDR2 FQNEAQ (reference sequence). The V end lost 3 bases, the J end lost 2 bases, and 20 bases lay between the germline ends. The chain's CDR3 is CASSFGKRGTATYNEQFF. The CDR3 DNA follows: TGTGCCAGCAGCTTCGGAAAACGTGGGACTGCAACCTACAATGAGCAGTTCTTC.

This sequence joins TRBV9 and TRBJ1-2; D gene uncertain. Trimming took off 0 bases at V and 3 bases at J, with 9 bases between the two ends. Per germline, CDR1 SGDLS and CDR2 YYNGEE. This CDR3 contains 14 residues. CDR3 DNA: TGTGCCAGCAGCGTAGTAGGAGCGCACTATGGCTACACCTTC. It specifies CASSVVGAHYGYTF.

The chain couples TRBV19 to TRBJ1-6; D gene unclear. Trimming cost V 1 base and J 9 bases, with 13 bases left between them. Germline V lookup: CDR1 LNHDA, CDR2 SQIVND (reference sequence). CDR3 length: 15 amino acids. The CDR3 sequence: CASSIGHRDLSPLHF. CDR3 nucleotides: TGTGCCAGTAGTATAGGGCACAGAGATCTTTCACCCCTCCACTTT.

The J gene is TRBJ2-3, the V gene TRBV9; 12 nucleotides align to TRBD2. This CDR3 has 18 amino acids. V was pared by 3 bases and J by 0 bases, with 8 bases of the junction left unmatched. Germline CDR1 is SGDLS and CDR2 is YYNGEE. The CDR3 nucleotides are TGTGCCAGCAGCGGGCTAGCGGGAGGGCGGAGGAGCACAGATACGCAGTATTTT. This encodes CASSGLAGGRRSTDTQYF.

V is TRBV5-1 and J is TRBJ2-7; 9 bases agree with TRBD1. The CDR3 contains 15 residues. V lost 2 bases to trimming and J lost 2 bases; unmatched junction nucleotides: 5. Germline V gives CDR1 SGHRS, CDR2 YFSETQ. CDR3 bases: TGCGCCAGCAGCTTAGCGGGACAGGGAACCTACGAGCAGTACTTC. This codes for CASSLAGQGTYEQYF.

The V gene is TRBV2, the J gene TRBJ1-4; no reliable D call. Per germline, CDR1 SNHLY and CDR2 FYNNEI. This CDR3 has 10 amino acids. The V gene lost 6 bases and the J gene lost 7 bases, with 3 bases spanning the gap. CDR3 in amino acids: CASSLEKLFF. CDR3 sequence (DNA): TGTGCCAGCAGCCTTGAAAAACTGTTTTTT. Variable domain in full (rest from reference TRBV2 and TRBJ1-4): EPEVTQTPSHQVTQMGQEVILRCVPISNHLYFYWYRQILGQKVEFLVSFYNNEISEKSEIFDDQFSVERPDGSNFTLKIRSTKLEDSAMYFCASSLEKLFFGSGTQLSVL.

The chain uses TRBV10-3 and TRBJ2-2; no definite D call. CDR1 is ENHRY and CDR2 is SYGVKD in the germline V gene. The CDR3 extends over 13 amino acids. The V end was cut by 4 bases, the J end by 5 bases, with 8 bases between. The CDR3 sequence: CAISVLVTGELFF. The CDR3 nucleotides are TGTGCCATCAGTGTTCTCGTAACCGGGGAGCTGTTTTTT.

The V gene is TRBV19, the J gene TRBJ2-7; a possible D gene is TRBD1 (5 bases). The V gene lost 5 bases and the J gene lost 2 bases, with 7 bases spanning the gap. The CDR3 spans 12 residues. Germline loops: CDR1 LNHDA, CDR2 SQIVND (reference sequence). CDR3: CASSQGTYEQYF. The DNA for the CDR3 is TGTGCCAGTAGTCAGGGTACCTACGAGCAGTACTTC.

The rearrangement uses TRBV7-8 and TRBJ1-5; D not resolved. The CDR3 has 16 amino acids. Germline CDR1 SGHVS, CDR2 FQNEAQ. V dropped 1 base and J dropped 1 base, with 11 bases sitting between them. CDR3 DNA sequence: TGTGCCAGCAGCTTAGGGCGGCCGGGGAGCAATCAGCCCCAGCATTTT. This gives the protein CASSLGRPGSNQPQHF.

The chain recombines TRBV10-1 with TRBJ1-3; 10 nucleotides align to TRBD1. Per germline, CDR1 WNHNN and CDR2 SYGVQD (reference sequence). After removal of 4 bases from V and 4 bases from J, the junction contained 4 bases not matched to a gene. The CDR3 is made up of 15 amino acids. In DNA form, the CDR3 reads TGCGCCAGCAGTGGAACGGACAGGGGGGGAAACACCATATATTTT. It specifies CASSGTDRGGNTIYF.

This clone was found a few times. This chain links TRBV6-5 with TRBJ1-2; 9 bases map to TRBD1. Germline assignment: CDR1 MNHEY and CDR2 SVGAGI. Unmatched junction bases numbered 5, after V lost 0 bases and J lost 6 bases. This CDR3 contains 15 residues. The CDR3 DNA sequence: TGTGCCAGCAGTTACTCGGTCAGACAGGGGGATGGCTACACCTTC. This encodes CASSYSVRQGDGYTF.

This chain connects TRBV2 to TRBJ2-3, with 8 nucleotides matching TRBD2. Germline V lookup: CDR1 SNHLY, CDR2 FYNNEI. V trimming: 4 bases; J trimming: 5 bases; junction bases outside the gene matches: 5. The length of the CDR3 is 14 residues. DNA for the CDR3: TGTGCCAGCAGTGCTTACCGGGGGGGAGATACGCAGTATTTT. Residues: CASSAYRGGDTQYF. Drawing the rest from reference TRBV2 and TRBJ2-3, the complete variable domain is EPEVTQTPSHQVTQMGQEVILRCVPISNHLYFYWYRQILGQKVEFLVSFYNNEISEKSEIFDDQFSVERPDGSNFTLKIRSTKLEDSAMYFCASSAYRGGDTQYFGPGTRLTVL.

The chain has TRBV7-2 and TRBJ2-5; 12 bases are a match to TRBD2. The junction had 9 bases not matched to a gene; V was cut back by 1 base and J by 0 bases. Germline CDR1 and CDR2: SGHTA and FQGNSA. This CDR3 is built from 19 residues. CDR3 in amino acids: CASSLVSTSGGYYQETQYF. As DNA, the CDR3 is TGTGCCAGCAGCTTAGTGTCGACTAGCGGGGGCTATTACCAAGAGACCCAGTACTTC.

The CDR3 coding sequence is TGTGCCAGCAGCGTAGGGTCTAGCGGGAGAACAGATACGCAGTATTTT. The encoded protein is CASSVGSSGRTDTQYF. The chain carries TRBV9 and TRBJ2-3; TRBD2 agrees at 10 bases. Trimming removed 0 bases from V and 3 bases from J; junction bases left unmatched: 4. This CDR3 region has 16 residues. Germline CDR1 and CDR2: SGDLS and YYNGEE.

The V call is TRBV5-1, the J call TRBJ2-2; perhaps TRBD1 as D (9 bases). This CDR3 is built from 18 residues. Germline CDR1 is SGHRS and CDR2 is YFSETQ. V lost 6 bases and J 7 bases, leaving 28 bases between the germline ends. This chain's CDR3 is CASTSDRGRGLAGGELFF. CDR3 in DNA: TGCGCCAGCACCTCGGACAGGGGTCGCGGACTAGCTGGCGGGGAGCTGTTTTTT.

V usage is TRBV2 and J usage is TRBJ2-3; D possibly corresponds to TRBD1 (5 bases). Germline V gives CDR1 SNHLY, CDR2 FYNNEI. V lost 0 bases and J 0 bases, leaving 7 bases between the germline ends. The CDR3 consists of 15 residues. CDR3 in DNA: TGTGCCAGCAGTGAAGCTAGGGGTAGCACAGATACGCAGTATTTT. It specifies CASSEARGSTDTQYF. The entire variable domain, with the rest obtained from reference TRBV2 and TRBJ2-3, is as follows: EPEVTQTPSHQVTQMGQEVILRCVPISNHLYFYWYRQILGQKVEFLVSFYNNEISEKSEIFDDQFSVERPDGSNFTLKIRSTKLEDSAMYFCASSEARGSTDTQYFGPGTRLTVL.

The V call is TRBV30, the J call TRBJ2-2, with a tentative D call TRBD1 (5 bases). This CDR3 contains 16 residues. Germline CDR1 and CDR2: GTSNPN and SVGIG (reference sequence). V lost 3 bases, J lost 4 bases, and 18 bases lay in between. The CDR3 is CAWRGSGLSVTGELFF. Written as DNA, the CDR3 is TGTGCCTGGAGAGGTTCAGGGTTGAGCGTCACCGGGGAGCTGTTTTTT.

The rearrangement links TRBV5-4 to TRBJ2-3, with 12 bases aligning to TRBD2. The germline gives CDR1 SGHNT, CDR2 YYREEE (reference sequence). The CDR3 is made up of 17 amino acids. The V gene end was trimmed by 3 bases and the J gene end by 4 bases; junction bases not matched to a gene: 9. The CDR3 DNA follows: TGTGCCAGCAGCTCTACAACCCTAGCGGGAGGGGCAGATACGCAGTATTTT. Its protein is CASSSTTLAGGADTQYF.

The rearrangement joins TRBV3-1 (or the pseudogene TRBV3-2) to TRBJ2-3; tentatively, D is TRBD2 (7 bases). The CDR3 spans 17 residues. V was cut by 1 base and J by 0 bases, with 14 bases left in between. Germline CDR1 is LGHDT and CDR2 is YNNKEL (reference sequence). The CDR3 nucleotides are TGTGCCAGCAGCCAAGTGGGGGGGGCCCCTAGCACAGATACGCAGTATTTT. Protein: CASSQVGGAPSTDTQYF.

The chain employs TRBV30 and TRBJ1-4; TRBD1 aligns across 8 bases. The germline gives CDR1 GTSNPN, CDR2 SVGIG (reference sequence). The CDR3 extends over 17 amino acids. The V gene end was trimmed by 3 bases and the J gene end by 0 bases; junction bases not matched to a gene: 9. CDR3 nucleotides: TGTGCCTGGAGGACAGGGGACCTCTATGCAACTAATGAAAAACTGTTTTTT. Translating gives CAWRTGDLYATNEKLFF.

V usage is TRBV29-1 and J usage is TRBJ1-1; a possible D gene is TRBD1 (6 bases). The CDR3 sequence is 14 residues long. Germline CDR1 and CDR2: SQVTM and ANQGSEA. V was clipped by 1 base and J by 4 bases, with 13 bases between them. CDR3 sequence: CSVEAGATGTEAFF. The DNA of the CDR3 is TGCAGCGTTGAAGCAGGGGCGACAGGCACTGAAGCTTTCTTT.

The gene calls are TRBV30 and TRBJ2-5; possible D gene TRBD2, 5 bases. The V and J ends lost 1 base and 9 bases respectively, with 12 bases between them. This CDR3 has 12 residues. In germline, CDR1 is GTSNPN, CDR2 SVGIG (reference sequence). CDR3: CAWSEARRPQYF. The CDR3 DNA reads TGTGCCTGGAGTGAGGCCCGGAGGCCCCAGTACTTC.

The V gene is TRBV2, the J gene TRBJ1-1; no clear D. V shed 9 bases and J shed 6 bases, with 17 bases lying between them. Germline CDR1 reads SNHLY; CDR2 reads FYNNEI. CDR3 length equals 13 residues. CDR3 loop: CASKLIGHPEAFF. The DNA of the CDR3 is TGTGCCAGTAAGCTAATTGGGCATCCTGAAGCTTTCTTT.

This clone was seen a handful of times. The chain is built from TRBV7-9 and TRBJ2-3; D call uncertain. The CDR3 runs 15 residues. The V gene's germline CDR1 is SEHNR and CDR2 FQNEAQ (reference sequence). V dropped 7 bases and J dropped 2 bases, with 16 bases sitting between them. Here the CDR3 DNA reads TGTGCCAGCACCCACGCCCTAAGTAACACAGATACGCAGTATTTT. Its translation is CASTHALSNTDTQYF.

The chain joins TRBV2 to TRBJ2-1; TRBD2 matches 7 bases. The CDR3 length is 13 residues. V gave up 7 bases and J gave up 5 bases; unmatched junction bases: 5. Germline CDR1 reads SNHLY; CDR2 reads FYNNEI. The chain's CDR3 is CASKLAGHNEQFF. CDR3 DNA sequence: TGTGCCAGCAAATTAGCGGGTCACAATGAGCAGTTCTTC.